This T cell receptor (beta chain) emerged from a study of blood T cell repertoires in COVID-19. Whole-study context: PBMCs, B-cell-depleted T cells, or T cells were the source of the cDNA or gDNA that made up the material.

Authors' data handling: Quantification of nucleated cells was approximated via reference gene primer amplification. Profiling relied on immunoSEQ multiplex PCR, and the TCRdb table lists in-frame clones only, not all of them. Clonal size and the V and J genes are those of that table, whereas D and trimming came from the DNA. The sample yields 150,000 to 200,000 clones, around nine tenths seen once. The germline V gene encodes CDR1 SGHNT and CDR2 YYREEE (reference sequence). The CDR3 contains 16 residues. The J segment lost 2 bases and the V segment lost 3 bases, leaving 5 bases of the junction unmatched.

The clonotype was recovered from a man aged 60 to 69 with active or convalescent COVID-19. The chain couples TRBV5-4 to TRBJ2-3, with 11 positions matching TRBD2. The sample comprised peripheral blood. The CDR3 DNA sequence: TGTGCCAGCAGCTCGAGACTAGCGGGGATCACAGATACGCAGTATTTT. Its protein is CASSSRLAGITDTQYF.